This T cell receptor beta chain was sequenced in a study of T-cell reconstitution after alpha-beta-depleted transplantation in children. Study findings and constraints: For some patients, TCRbeta diversity was high at day 60 because of recipient T cells and thymic progenitors that survived. One year after transplant, T-cell counts and diversity came mostly from newly produced T cells. About two months after transplant, alpha-beta T cells reportedly came from several hundred expanded graft clones.

Germline V lookup: CDR1 SEHNR, CDR2 FQNEAQ (reference sequence). V was cut by 1 base and J by 10 bases, with 7 bases left in between. This CDR3 has 11 amino acids. This clonotype has a count of ten or more. Its antigen is not identified. Using unique molecular identifiers, the investigators prepared the TCRbeta library. TCRdb independently ran MiXCR on the PCR reads; one entry per CDR3 protein. Among around 250,000 distinct CDR3 sequences listed, under 9.5% were seen once. The receptor's source is a male patient younger than 18 who had a stem cell transplant for acute lymphoblastic leukemia, so the T cells may come from the graft donor. The V call is TRBV7-9, the J call TRBJ1-1; D is perhaps TRBD1 (6 bases). The sequencing used PBMCs, mostly from graft donor cells, collected 180 days after TCRalphabeta/CD19-depleted stem cell transplant. The DNA for the CDR3 is TGTGCCAGCAGCTTAGTACAGGGAGCTTTCTTT. It codes for CASSLVQGAFF.